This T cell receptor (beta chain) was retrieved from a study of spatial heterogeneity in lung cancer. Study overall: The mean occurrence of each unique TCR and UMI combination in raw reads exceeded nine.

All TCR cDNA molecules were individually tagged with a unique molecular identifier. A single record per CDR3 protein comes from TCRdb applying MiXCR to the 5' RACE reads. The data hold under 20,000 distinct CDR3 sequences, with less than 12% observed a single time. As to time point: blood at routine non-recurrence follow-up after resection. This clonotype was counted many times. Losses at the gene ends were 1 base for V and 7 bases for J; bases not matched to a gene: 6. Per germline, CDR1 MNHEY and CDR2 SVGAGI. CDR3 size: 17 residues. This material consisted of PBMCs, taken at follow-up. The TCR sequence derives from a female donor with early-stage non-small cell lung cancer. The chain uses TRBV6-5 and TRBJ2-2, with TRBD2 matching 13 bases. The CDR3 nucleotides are TGTGCCAGCAGTTACTTGTGGACTAGCGGGAGCGGCGGGGAGCTGTTTTTT. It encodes CASSYLWTSGSGGELFF.